This record covers a single T cell receptor beta chain. The J segment lost 6 bases and the V segment lost 6 bases, leaving 7 bases of the junction unmatched. This CDR3 is 14 amino acids long. Looked up from germline, CDR1 is KGHDR and CDR2 is SFDVKD. Original methodology: Amplification of reference gene primers provided the estimated nucleated cell counts. Measured with immunoSEQ multiplex PCR; TCRdb has only the in-frame clones, and not every one. The DNA gave D and trimming, while V, J and clone size come from that table. The sample has approximately 150,000 clones; over 75% are singletons. Participants were aged about 18 to 90 years, lived in 24 US areas, and enrolled virtually. These data belong to a study of blood T cell repertoires in COVID-19. Across the whole study: The United States, Italy and Spain were the sources of the acute and convalescent COVID-19 samples.

Material: PBMCs or T cells enriched from blood (not recorded which). The clonotype originates from a man aged 50 to 60 in a cohort exposed to, infected with or recovered from COVID-19 (not recorded which). This chain connects TRBV24-1 to TRBJ2-3; 8 nucleotides line up with TRBD2. The CDR3 is CATSLGTGGDTQYF. CDR3 DNA: TGTGCCACCAGTCTTGGCACGGGAGGGGATACGCAGTATTTT.